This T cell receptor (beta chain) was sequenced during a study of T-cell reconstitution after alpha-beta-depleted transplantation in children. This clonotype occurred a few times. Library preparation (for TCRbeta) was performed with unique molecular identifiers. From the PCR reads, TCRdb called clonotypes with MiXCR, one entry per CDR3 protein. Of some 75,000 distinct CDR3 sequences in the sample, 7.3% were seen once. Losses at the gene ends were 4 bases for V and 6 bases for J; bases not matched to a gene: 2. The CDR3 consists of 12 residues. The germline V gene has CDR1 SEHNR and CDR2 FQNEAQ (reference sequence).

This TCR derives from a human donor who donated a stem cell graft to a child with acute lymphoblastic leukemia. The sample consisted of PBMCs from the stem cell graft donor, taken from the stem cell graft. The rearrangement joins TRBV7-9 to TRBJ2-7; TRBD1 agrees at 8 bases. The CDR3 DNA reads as TGTGCCAGCAGCTCGCAGGGGGCCGAGCAGTACTTC. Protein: CASSSQGAEQYF. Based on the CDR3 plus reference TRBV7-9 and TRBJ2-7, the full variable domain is DTGVSQNPRHKITKRGQNVTFRCDPISEHNRLYWYRQTLGQGPEFLTYFQNEAQLEKSRLLSDRFSAERPKGSFSTLEIQRTEQGDSAMYLCASSSQGAEQYFGPGTRLTVT.